This entry is about one T cell receptor (beta chain). No cognate antigen has been identified for it. The input lacks base qualities; no much larger clone sits a single base away. This sample was included in a study of control samples from healthy donors and cancer patients (dated by TCRdb to 2018 to 2021). The CDR3 starts with the cysteine, ends with the phenylalanine, and has 13 residues. Only the CDR3 DNA stays, 39 bases, in frame from base 1. The germline V gene provides CDR1 MNHEY and CDR2 SVGAGI. V gives up 10 bases and J gives up 4 bases, and the segment between their germline ends measures 16 bases. The receptor library was made with the immunoSEQ multiplex PCR assay. The table comes from immuneACCESS by way of TCRdb, which keeps in-frame sequences with V and J called. Part of the clones is missing from these tables; in studies checked, under half for an unresolved V gene and the rest for unknown reasons. This sample holds some 120,000 clones; approximately 90% were observed only once. Roughly 8.7% of the sample is in the top ten clones.

The V gene is TRBV6-5 and the J gene is TRBJ1-1; no D gene is confidently identified. Material for sequencing was blood. This sequence originates from a man in his late teens or twenties in good health. The CDR3 protein is CATGPLDVTEAFF. The nucleotide sequence reads TGTGCCACCGGGCCCCTTGATGTCACTGAAGCTTTCTTT.